The 16 T cell receptor beta chains below all came from one sample that was sequenced in a study of cytomegalovirus exposure and HLA in healthy donors. The assay was immunoSEQ multiplex PCR, and TCRdb's table has in-frame clones only and misses some. Among under 150,000 clones listed, around 90% were seen once. Sequenced input: PBMCs. The receptors here all came from a woman in her late teens or twenties in good health and CMV-seronegative.

The rearrangement joins TRBV27 to TRBJ2-7, with 8 bases matching TRBD1. Looked up from germline, CDR1 is MNHEY and CDR2 is SMNVEV (reference sequence). V lost 5 bases and J lost 7; bases outside the gene matches: 13. The CDR3 sequence is 15 residues long. This CDR3 is CASSPEPQGAREQYF. For the CDR3, the DNA is TGTGCCAGCAGTCCCGAACCCCAGGGGGCGCGGGAGCAGTACTTC.

The chain employs TRBV28 and TRBJ1-5, with D unclear. The germline V and J ends were trimmed by 6 bases and 0 bases, with 9 bases remaining between them. The CDR3 sequence is 14 residues long. The germline V gene encodes CDR1 MDHEN and CDR2 SYDVKM. CDR3: CASRAGGSNQPQHF. As DNA, the CDR3 is TGTGCCAGCAGGGCGGGCGGTAGCAATCAGCCCCAGCATTTT.

CDR3 sequence (DNA): TGCGCCAGCAGCCCCGGGGGTGGGGAGGCAAATCAGCCCCAGCATTTT. It translates to CASSPGGGEANQPQHF. The chain has TRBV5-1 and TRBJ1-5, with a possible D match to TRBD1 (5 bases). CDR1 is SGHRS and CDR2 is YFSETQ in the germline V gene. This CDR3 comprises 16 residues. V lost 4 bases and J lost 4, with 18 bases in between.

The chain uses TRBV5-1 and TRBJ1-4; 10 bases are a match to TRBD1. Per the germline V gene, CDR1 is SGHRS and CDR2 is YFSETQ. V was clipped by 4 bases and J by 6 bases; unmatched bases: 3. The CDR3 sequence is 14 residues long. The CDR3 reads CASSPGTGDEKLFF. The CDR3 DNA follows: TGCGCCAGCAGCCCAGGGACAGGGGATGAAAAACTGTTTTTT. The variable domain in full, completed from reference TRBV5-1 and TRBJ1-4, reads KAGVTQTPRYLIKTRGQQVTLSCSPISGHRSVSWYQQTPGQGLQFLFEYFSETQRNKGNFPGRFSGRQFSNSRSEMNVSTLELGDSALYLCASSPGTGDEKLFFGSGTQLSVL.

This clone was counted once. The chain employs TRBV29-1 and TRBJ2-5, with 8 nucleotides matching TRBD1. Per germline, CDR1 SQVTM and CDR2 ANQGSEA. Germline trimming cut 6 bases from V and 3 bases from J; bases unmatched to any gene: 12. CDR3 size: 15 residues. The CDR3 spells CSVWMDREVKETQYF. In DNA, the CDR3 is TGCAGCGTCTGGATGGACAGGGAGGTAAAAGAGACCCAGTACTTC.

The chain employs TRBV15 and TRBJ2-3; 9 bases line up with TRBD1. Germline lookup yields CDR1 LNHNV and CDR2 YYDKDF (reference sequence). The CDR3 consists of 16 residues. Losses at the gene ends were 0 bases for V and 3 bases for J; bases not matched to a gene: 4. CDR3: CATSRDAGTGTDTQYF. The DNA of the CDR3 is TGTGCCACCAGCAGAGACGCCGGGACAGGGACAGATACGCAGTATTTT.

The chain combines TRBV5-1 with TRBJ1-1; D uncertain. The CDR3 totals 17 residues. The germline gives CDR1 SGHRS, CDR2 YFSETQ. Trimming took 0 bases from V and 5 from J, leaving 20 bases between them. CDR3 in amino acids: CASSLAGYSGGGTEAFF. The DNA of the CDR3 is TGCGCCAGCAGCTTGGCCGGTTATAGCGGTGGTGGGACTGAAGCTTTCTTT.

This chain uses TRBV30 with TRBJ1-5; 9 nucleotides line up with TRBD1. This CDR3 spans 13 amino acids. CDR1 and CDR2 (germline): GTSNPN, SVGIG (reference sequence). V gave up 3 bases and J gave up 7 bases; unmatched junction bases: 4. The CDR3 loop is CAWSSTGGQPQHF. CDR3 nucleotides: TGTGCCTGGAGCTCGACAGGGGGACAGCCCCAGCATTTT.

The chain uses TRBV11-2 and TRBJ2-1; 8 nucleotides agree with TRBD2. CDR1 SGHAT and CDR2 FQNNGV come from the germline V gene. The V and J ends lost 6 bases and 6 bases, in that order; junction bases with no gene match: 7. The CDR3 loop spans 14 amino acids. DNA of the CDR3: TGTGCCAGCAGTCGTTGGACTAGCAGCAATGAGCAGTTCTTC. It specifies CASSRWTSSNEQFF.

V usage is TRBV28 and J usage is TRBJ1-6; maybe TRBD1 (6 bases). This CDR3 region has 14 residues. Trimming took 4 bases from V and 10 from J, leaving 14 bases between them. CDR1 and CDR2 from the germline V gene are MDHEN and SYDVKM. CDR3 DNA sequence: TGTGCCAGCAGTTCTCCAGGGGCTGCGTCACCCCTCCACTTT. Protein: CASSSPGAASPLHF.

The chain uses TRBV11-3 and TRBJ1-1; no clear D gene. This CDR3 is 14 amino acids long. The germline V gene has CDR1 SGHNT and CDR2 YENEEA. Trimming took 1 base from V and 3 from J, leaving 9 bases between them. This CDR3 is CASSLVSADTEAFF. Written as DNA, the CDR3 is TGTGCCAGCAGCTTAGTTAGCGCGGACACTGAAGCTTTCTTT.

This chain links TRBV18 with TRBJ1-3; D might be TRBD1 (6 bases). Germline V lookup: CDR1 KGHSH, CDR2 LQKENI. The CDR3 sequence is 17 residues long. V was cut by 3 bases and J by 0 bases, with 15 bases left in between. CDR3 loop: CASSPGGQPISGNTIYF. The CDR3 bases are TGTGCCAGCTCACCCGGAGGACAGCCCATCTCTGGAAACACCATATATTTT.

The rearrangement joins TRBV18 to TRBJ2-3; 8 nucleotides agree with TRBD1. This CDR3 has 15 amino acids. The junction had 9 bases not matched to a gene; V was cut back by 5 bases and J by 5 bases. Germline V gene lookup returns CDR1 KGHSH and CDR2 LQKENI. The CDR3 here is CASSTDRVMGDTQYF. CDR3 DNA sequence: TGTGCCAGCTCAACGGACAGGGTCATGGGAGATACGCAGTATTTT.

This chain connects TRBV6-4 to TRBJ2-7, with no clear D. The CDR3 is made up of 13 amino acids. The V gene's germline CDR1 is MRHNA and CDR2 SNTAGT. With 0 bases removed from V and 5 bases from J, the gap between germline ends came to 8 bases. In DNA, the CDR3 is TGTGCCAGCAGTGACTCGATGGCTGACGAGCAGTACTTC. This codes for CASSDSMADEQYF.

This clone was seen a few times. This chain joins TRBV5-6 and TRBJ1-5; a weak D match, TRBD1 (5 bases). The CDR3 is 15 residues long. Germline lookup yields CDR1 SGHDT and CDR2 YYEEEE. V lost 2 bases and J lost 3, with 12 bases in between. CDR3 loop: CASSLGRAFNQPQHF. DNA for the CDR3: TGTGCCAGCAGCTTAGGCAGGGCCTTCAATCAGCCCCAGCATTTT.

This sequence joins TRBV7-3 and TRBJ1-2, with 7 bases aligning to TRBD1. Unmatched junction bases numbered 4, after V lost 4 bases and J lost 5 bases. The CDR3 contains 13 residues. Germline values: CDR1 SGHTA, CDR2 FQGTGA. CDR3: CASSYTGDYGYTF. CDR3 bases: TGTGCCAGCAGCTACACAGGGGATTATGGCTACACCTTC.